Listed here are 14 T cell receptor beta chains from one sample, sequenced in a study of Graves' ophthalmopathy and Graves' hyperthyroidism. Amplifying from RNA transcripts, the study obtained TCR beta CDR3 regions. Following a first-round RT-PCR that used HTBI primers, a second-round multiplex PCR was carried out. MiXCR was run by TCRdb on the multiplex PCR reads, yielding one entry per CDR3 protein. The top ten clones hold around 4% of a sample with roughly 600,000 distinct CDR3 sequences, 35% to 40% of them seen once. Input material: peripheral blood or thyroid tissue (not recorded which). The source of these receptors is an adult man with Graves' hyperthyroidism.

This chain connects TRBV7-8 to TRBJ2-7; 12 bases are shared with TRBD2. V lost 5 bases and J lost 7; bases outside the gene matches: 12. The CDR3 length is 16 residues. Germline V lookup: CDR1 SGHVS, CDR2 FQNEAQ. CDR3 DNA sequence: TGTGCCAGCAGCCTGACTAGCGGGAGCATCTACAATGAGCAGTACTTC. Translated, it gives CASSLTSGSIYNEQYF.

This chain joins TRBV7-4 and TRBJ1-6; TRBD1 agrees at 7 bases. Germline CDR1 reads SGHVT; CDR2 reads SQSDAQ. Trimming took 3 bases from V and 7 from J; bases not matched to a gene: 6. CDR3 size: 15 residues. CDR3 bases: TGTGCCAGCAGCTTTGAGGGAGGGGGCAATTCACCCCTCCACTTT. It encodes CASSFEGGGNSPLHF.

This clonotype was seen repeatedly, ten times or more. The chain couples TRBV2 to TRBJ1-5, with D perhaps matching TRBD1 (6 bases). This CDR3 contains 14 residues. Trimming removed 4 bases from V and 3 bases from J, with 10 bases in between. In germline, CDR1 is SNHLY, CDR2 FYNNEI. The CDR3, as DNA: TGTGCCAGCAGTGGGGACACGTACAATCAGCCCCAGCATTTT. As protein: CASSGDTYNQPQHF.

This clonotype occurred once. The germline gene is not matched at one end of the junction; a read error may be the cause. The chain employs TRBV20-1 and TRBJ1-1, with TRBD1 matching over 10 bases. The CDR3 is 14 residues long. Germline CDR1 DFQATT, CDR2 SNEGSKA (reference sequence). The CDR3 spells CGARDQGTGAEAFF. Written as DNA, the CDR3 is TGCGGTGCTAGAGATCAGGGGACAGGGGCTGAAGCTTTCTTT.

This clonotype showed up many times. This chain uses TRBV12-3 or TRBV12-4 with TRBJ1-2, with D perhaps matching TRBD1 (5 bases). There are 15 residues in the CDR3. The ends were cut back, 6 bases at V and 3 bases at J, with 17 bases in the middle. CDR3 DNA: TGTGCCAGCAGCCCCACGATGGGGGGGGACTATGGCTACACCTTC. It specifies CASSPTMGGDYGYTF.

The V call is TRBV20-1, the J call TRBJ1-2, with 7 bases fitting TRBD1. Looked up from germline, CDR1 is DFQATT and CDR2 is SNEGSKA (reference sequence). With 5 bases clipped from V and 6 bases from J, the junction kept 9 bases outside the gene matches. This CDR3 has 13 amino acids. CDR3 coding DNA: TGCAGTGCTCACAACCAGGGGGTTGATGGCTACACCTTC. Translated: CSAHNQGVDGYTF.

The CDR3 loop is CAIRPATSGRTDTQYF. The DNA of the CDR3 is TGTGCCATCAGACCCGCGACTAGCGGGAGGACAGATACGCAGTATTTT. The rearrangement uses TRBV10-3 and TRBJ2-3; 13 nucleotides line up with TRBD2. The V gene's germline CDR1 is ENHRY and CDR2 SYGVKD. CDR3 length equals 16 residues. V gave up 6 bases and J gave up 3 bases; unmatched junction bases: 6.

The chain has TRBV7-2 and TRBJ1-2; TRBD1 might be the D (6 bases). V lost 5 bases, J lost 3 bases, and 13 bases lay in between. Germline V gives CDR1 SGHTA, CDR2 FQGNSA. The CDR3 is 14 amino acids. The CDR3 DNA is TGTGCCAGCAGCGTACGACAGGCGGACTATGGCTACACCTTC. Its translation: CASSVRQADYGYTF.

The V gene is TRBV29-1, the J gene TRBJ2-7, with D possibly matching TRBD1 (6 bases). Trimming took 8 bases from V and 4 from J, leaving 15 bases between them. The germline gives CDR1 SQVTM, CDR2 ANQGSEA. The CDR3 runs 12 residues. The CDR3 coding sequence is TGCAGCTTATCACAGGGAAATTACGAGCAGTACTTC. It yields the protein CSLSQGNYEQYF.

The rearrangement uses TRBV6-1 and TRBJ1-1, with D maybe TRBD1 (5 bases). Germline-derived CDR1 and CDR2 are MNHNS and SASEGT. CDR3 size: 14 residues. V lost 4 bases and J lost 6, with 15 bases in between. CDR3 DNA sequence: TGTGCCAGCAGTGTGGGGGGAGTGAGCGCTGAAGCTTTCTTT. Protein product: CASSVGGVSAEAFF.

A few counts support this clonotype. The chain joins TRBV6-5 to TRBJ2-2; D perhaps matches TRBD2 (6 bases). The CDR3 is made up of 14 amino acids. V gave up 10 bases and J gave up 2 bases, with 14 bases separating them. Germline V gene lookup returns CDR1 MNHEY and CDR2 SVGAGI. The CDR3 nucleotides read TGTGCCATTTCGCGGGATCCTAACACCGGGGAGCTGTTTTTT. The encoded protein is CAISRDPNTGELFF.

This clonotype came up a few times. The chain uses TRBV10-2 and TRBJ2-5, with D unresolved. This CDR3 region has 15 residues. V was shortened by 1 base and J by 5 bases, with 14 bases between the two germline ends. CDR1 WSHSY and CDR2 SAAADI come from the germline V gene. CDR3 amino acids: CASSEFLGGSETQYF. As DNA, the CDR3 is TGCGCCAGCAGTGAGTTTCTCGGCGGAAGTGAGACCCAGTACTTC.

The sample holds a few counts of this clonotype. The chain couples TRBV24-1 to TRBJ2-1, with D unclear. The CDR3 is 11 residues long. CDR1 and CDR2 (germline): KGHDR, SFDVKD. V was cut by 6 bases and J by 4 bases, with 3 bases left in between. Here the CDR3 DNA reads TGTGCCACCAGTCTGTACAATGAGCAGTTCTTC. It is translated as CATSLYNEQFF.

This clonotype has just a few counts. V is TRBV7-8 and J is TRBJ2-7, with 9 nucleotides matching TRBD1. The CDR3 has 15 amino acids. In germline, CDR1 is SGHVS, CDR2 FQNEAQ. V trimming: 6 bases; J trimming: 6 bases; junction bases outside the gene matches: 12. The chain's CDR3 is CASSSPGQGVLEQYF. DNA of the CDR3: TGTGCCAGCAGTAGCCCGGGACAGGGCGTTCTCGAGCAGTACTTC.